Listed here is a single TCR beta chain. With 3 bases clipped from V and 4 bases from J, the junction kept 6 bases outside the gene matches. Germline V gives CDR1 SGHAT, CDR2 FQNNGV. The CDR3 totals 15 residues. The sample belongs to a study of T-cell memory formation after mild COVID-19. Study overall: TCR clustering was largely donor specific.

From the 5' RACE reads, TCRdb called clonotypes with MiXCR, one entry per CDR3 protein. Of roughly 370,000 distinct CDR3 sequences in the sample, about 17% were seen once. The material sequenced was PBMCs or a T cell subset sorted from them (not recorded which). V gene TRBV11-2 combines with J gene TRBJ2-5; 9 bases agree with TRBD2. This TCR was recovered from a man between 18 and 35 years old who had mild COVID-19 (a few samples of this study predate the infection). Cell type and time point are not known. The DNA for the CDR3 is TGTGCCAGCAGCTTCATGGCTAGCGGGGTAGAGACCCAGTACTTC. Translation: CASSFMASGVETQYF.